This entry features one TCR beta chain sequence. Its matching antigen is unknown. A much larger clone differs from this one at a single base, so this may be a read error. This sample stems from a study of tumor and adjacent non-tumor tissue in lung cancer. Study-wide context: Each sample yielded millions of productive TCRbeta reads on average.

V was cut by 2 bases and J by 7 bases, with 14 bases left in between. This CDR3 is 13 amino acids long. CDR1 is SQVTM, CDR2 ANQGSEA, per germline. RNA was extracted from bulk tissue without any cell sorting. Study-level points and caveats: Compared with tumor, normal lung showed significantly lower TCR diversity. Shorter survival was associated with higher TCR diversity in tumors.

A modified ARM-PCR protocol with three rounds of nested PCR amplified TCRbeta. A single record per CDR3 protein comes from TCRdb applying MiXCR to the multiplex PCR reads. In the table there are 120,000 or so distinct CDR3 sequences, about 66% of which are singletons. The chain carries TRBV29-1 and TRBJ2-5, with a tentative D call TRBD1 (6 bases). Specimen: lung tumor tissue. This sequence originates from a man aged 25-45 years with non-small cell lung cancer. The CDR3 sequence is CSVESGIGGTQYF. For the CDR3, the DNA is TGCAGCGTTGAAAGTGGGATAGGGGGGACCCAGTACTTC.